Sequencing of this TCR beta chain was carried out in a study of OX40 agonist ivuxolimab in advanced cancers. Looking at the study overall: Ivuxolimab was an agonistic, fully human IgG2 monoclonal antibody directed against OX40 (CD134), a costimulatory receptor. In the dose-escalation cohort, around four fifths of patients were male, and the mean age was around 65 years with a range of roughly 23 to 79. Peripheral TCRbeta sequencing aimed to test whether ivuxolimab altered TCR sequence diversity and caused clonal T-cell expansion. Intravenous ivuxolimab was administered to patients every 2 weeks at six dose levels: 0.01, 0.1, 0.3, 1.5, 3 and 10 mg/kg. Partial responses occurred in three dose-escalation patients, of whom one had hepatocellular carcinoma and two had cutaneous melanoma. Among the approximately 50 dose-escalation patients, about 20 had hepatocellular carcinoma, around 15 melanoma, 9 renal cell carcinoma and 9 head and neck cancer. Prior anti-PD-1, anti-PD-L1 or anti-CTLA-4 therapy was permitted, and about 40% of dose-escalation patients had received checkpoint inhibitors. The monotherapy dose-escalation portion (N = 52 patients) of the phase I ivuxolimab trial is reported in the paper.

Of note for this clone: What antigen it recognizes has not been identified. Qualities for individual bases were not recorded, and no much larger clone is one base off.

Genomic DNA was extracted from sorted cells for sequencing of the TCRbeta CDR3 region. The immunoSEQ Assay was used for sequencing of TCRbeta CDR3 regions. Sourced from immuneACCESS, this table was stored by TCRdb with only in-frame sequences that have V and J called. A share of the clones is absent; for the studies checked, an unresolved V gene accounts for under half, and the remainder has no known explanation. The sample includes 30,000 to 40,000 clones, with more than 85% observed a single time. Clones ranked in the top ten supply roughly 21% of the sample. Relative to germline, V is missing 9 bases and J is missing 4 bases, with 8 bases of the junction outside any gene match. The CDR3 measures 14 amino acids from cysteine to phenylalanine. Only the CDR3 DNA stays, 42 bases, in frame from base 1. CDR1 and CDR2 are drawn from the germline V gene: MNHNS, SASEGT. The full study reports these points: Low levels of normalized T-cell clonal expansion were also seen in some patients who did not respond. The antigen specificity of the peripheral T cells that underwent clonal expansion was not determined. After ivuxolimab, CD8+ T cells had more expanded clones than CD4+ T cells on average. In the 0.1-3.0 mg/kg groups, partial responders had among the lowest normalized peripheral clonal expansion, particularly in CD8+ T cells. Clonal expansion of both CD4+ and CD8+ blood T cells was observed from baseline to week 6 at doses 0.1 to 3.0 mg/kg.

Patients with a history of autoimmune disease or receiving systemic immunosuppression were excluded from the trial. Peripheral blood for TCR sequencing was drawn from every dose cohort at baseline, at cycle 4 day 1 and at cycle 7 day 1. The samples were taken from a phase I, first-in-human, multicenter, open-label dose-escalation trial of ivuxolimab. Adults with locally advanced or metastatic melanoma, renal cell, hepatocellular, or head and neck squamous cell carcinoma were enrolled in the trial. Before TCR sequencing, CD4+ and CD8+ T cells were separately sorted from peripheral blood. The source material was CD4+ or CD8+ T cells sorted from blood, sampled in a trial of the OX40 agonist ivuxolimab. In this chain, TRBV6-1 is recombined with TRBJ1-1; TRBD1 matches 10 bases in the middle. This sequence originates from an adult with an advanced solid tumor such as melanoma, head and neck, liver or kidney cancer. The CDR3 region reads CASSGTGEFTEAFF. The DNA sequence is TGTGCCAGTTCCGGGACAGGGGAATTCACTGAAGCTTTCTTT.